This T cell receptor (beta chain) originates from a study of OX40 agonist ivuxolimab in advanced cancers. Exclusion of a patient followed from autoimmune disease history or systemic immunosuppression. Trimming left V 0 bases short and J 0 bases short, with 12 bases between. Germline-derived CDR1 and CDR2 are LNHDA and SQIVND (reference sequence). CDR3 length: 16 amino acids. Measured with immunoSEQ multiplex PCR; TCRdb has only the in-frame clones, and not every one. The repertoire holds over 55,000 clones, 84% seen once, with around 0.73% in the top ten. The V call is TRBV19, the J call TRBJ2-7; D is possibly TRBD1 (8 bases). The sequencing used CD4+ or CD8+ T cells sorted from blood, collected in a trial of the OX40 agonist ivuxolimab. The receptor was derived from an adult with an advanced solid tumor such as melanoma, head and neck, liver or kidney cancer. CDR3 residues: CASSIEGGTGSYEQYF. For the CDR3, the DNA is TGTGCCAGTAGTATAGAGGGAGGGACAGGCTCCTACGAGCAGTACTTC.